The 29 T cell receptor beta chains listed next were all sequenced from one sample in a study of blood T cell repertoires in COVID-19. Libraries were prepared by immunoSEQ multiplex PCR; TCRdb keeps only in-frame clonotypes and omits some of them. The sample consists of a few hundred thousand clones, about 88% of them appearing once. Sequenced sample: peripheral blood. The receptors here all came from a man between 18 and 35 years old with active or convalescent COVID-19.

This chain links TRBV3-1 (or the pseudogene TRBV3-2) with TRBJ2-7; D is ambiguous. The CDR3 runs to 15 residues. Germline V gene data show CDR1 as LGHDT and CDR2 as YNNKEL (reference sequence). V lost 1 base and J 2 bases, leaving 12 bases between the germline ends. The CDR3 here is CASSQGLSAPYEQYF. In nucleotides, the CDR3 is TGTGCCAGCAGCCAAGGCTTGAGCGCACCCTACGAGCAGTACTTC.

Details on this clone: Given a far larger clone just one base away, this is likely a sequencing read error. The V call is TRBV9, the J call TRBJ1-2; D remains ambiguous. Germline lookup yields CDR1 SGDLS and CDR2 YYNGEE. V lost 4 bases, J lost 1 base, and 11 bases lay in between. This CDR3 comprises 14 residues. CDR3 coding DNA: TGTGCCAGCAGCCCTGGGCAGCTTAACTATGGCTACACCTTC. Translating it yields CASSPGQLNYGYTF.

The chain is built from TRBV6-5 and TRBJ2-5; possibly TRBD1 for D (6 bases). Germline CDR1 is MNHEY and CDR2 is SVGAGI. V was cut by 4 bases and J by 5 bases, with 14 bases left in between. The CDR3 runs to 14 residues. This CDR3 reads CASSLQGWGETQYF. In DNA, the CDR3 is TGTGCCAGCAGTTTACAGGGATGGGGGGAGACCCAGTACTTC.

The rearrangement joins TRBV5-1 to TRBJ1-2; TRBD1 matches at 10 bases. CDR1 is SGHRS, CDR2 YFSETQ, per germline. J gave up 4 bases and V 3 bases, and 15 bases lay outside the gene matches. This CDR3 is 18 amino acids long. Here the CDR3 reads CASSSTGTGARHLYGYTF. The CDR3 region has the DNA TGCGCCAGCAGCTCCACCGGGACAGGGGCACGACATCTCTATGGCTACACCTTC. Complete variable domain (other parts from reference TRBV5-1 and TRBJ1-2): KAGVTQTPRYLIKTRGQQVTLSCSPISGHRSVSWYQQTPGQGLQFLFEYFSETQRNKGNFPGRFSGRQFSNSRSEMNVSTLELGDSALYLCASSSTGTGARHLYGYTFGSGTRLTVV.

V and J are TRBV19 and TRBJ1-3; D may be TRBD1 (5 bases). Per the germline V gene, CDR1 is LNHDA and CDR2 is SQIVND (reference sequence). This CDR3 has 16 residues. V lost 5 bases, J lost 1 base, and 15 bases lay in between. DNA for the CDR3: TGTGCCAGTAGTTTTTTTAAAGCAGGGTCTGGAAACACCATATATTTT. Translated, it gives CASSFFKAGSGNTIYF.

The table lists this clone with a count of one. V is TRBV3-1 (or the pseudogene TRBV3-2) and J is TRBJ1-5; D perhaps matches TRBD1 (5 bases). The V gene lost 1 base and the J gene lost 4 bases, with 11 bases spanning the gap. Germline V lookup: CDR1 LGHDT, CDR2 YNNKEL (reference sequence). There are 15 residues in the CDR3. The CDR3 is CASSQADRRNQPQHF. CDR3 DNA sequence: TGTGCCAGCAGCCAAGCTGACAGACGGAATCAGCCCCAGCATTTT.

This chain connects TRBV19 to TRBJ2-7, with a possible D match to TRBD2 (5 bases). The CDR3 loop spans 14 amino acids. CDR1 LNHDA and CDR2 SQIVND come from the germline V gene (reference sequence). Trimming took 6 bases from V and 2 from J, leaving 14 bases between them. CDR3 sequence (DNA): TGTGCCAGTAGATCAAACCGGGGTGCCTACGAGCAGTACTTC. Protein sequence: CASRSNRGAYEQYF.

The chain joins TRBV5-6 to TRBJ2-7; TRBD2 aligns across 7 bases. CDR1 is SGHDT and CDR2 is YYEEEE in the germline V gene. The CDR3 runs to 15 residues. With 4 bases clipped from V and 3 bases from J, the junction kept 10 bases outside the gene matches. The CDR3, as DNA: TGTGCCAGCAGCGCCCGCGGGGGACGGATCTACGAGCAGTACTTC. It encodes CASSARGGRIYEQYF.

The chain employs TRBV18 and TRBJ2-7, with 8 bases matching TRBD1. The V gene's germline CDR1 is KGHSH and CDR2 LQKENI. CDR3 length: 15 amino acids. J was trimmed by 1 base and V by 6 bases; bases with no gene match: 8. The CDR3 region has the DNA TGTGCCAGCTCCCAAGGGACAGGACCTTCCTACGAGCAGTACTTC. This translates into CASSQGTGPSYEQYF.

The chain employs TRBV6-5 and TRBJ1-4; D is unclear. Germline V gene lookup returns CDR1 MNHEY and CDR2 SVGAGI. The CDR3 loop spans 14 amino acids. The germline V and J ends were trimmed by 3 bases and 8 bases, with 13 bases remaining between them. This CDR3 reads CASSYRGRREKLFF. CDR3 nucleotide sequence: TGTGCCAGCAGTTATAGAGGGAGACGGGAAAAACTGTTTTTT.

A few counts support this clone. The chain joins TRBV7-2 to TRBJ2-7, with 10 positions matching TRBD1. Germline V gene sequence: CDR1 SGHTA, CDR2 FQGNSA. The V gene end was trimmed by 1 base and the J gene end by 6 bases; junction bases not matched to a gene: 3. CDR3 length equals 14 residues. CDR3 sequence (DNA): TGTGCCAGCAGCTTAGGGGGACAGGGGTTCGAGCAGTACTTC. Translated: CASSLGGQGFEQYF.

This CDR3 reads CSSRDTGGEDIQYF. The CDR3 nucleotides are TGCAGCTCGCGGGACACCGGGGGGGAGGACATTCAGTACTTC. The rearrangement joins TRBV29-1 to TRBJ2-4; the match to TRBD2 covers 8 bases. Losses at the gene ends were 8 bases for V and 8 bases for J; bases not matched to a gene: 14. The germline CDR1 and CDR2 sequences are SQVTM and ANQGSEA. CDR3 length: 14 amino acids.

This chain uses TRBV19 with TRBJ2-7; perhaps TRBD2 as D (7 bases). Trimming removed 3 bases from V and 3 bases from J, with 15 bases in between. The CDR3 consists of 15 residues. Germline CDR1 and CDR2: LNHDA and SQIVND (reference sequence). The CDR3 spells CASSMGASGYYEQYF. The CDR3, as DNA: TGTGCCAGTAGTATGGGGGCTAGCGGCTACTACGAGCAGTACTTC.

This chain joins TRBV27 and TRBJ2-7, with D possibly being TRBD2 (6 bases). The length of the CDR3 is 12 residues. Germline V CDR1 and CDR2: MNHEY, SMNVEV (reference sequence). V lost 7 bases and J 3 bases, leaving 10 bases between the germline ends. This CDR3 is CASMGGFYEQYF. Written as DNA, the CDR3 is TGTGCCAGCATGGGGGGTTTCTACGAGCAGTACTTC.

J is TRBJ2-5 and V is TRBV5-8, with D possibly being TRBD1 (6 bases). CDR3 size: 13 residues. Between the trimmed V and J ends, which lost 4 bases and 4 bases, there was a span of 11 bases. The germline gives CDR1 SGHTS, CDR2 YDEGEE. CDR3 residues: CASSLQGIETQYF. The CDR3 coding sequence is TGTGCCAGCAGCCTACAGGGTATAGAGACCCAGTACTTC.

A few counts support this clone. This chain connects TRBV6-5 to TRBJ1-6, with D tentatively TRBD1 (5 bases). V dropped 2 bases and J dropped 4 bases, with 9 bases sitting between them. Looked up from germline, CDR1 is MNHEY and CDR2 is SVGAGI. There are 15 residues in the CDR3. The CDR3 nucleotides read TGTGCCAGCAGTTACAGGGGCCCGTATAATTCACCCCTCCACTTT. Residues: CASSYRGPYNSPLHF.

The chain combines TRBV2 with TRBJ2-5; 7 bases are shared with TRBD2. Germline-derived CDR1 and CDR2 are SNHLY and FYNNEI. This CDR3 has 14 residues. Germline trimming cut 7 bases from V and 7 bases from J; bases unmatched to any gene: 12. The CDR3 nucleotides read TGTGCCAGCATTCCCCAGCGGGGCGGGGGGACCCAGTACTTC. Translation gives CASIPQRGGGTQYF.

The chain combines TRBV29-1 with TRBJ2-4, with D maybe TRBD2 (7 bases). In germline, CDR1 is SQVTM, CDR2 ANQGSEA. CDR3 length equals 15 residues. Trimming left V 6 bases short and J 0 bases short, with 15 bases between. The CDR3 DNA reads TGCAGCGTAGGGTCCGGGGGGCGAGCCAAAAACATTCAGTACTTC. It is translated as CSVGSGGRAKNIQYF. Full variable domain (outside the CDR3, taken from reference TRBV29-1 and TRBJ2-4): SAVISQKPSRDICQRGTSLTIQCQVDSQVTMMFWYRQQPGQSLTLIATANQGSEATYESGFVIDKFPISRPNLTFSTLTVSNMSPEDSSIYLCSVGSGGRAKNIQYFGAGTRLSVL.

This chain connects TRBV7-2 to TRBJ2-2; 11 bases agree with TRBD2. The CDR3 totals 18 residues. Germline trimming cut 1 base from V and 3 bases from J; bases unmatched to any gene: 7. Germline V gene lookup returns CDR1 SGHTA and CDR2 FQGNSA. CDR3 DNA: TGTGCCAGCAGCTTAGGAGGGCTAGCGGGAGGTTACACCGGGGAGCTGTTTTTT. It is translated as CASSLGGLAGGYTGELFF.

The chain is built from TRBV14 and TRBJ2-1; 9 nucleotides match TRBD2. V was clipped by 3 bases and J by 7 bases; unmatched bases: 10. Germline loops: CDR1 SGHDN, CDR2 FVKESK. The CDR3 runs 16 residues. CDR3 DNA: TGTGCCAGCAGCCATTCTAGCGGGAAGTATAGGAATGAGCAGTTCTTC. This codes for CASSHSSGKYRNEQFF.

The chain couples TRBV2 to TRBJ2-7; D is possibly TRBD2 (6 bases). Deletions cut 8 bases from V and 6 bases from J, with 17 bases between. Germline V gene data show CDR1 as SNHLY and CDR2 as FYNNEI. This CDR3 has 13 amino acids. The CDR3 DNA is TGTGCCAGCCTGGTTTATGACGGGAGCGAGCAGTACTTC. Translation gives CASLVYDGSEQYF.

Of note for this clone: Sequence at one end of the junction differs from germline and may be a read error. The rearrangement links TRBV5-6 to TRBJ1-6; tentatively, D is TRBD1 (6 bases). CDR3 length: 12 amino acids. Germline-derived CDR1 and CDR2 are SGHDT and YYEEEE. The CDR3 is CASSLDRTGQMF. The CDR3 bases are TGTGCCAGCAGCTTGGATCGAACAGGGCAGATGTTT. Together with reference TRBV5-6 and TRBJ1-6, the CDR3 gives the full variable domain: DAGVTQSPTHLIKTRGQQVTLRCSPKSGHDTVSWYQQALGQGPQFIFQYYEEEERQRGNFPDRFSGHQFPNYSSELNVNALLLGDSALYLCASSLDRTGQMFGNGTRLTVT.

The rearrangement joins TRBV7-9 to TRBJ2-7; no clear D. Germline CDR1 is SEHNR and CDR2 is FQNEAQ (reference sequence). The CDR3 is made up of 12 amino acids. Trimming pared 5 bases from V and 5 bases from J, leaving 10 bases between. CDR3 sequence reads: CASSLVFDEQYF. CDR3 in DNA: TGTGCCAGCAGCCTTGTCTTTGACGAGCAGTACTTC.

Written as DNA, the CDR3 is TGTGCCAGCAGCTTGGGCTCGACGAACCCCTCCTACGAGCAGTACTTC. This translates into CASSLGSTNPSYEQYF. The chain has TRBV7-8 and TRBJ2-7; D is uncertain. The CDR3 consists of 16 residues. Germline CDR1 SGHVS, CDR2 FQNEAQ. The V end lost 3 bases, the J end lost 0 bases, and 15 bases lay between the germline ends.

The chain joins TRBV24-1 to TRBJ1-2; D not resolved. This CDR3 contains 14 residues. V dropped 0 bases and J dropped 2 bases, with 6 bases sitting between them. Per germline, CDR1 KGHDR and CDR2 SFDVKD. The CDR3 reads CATSDLTANYGYTF. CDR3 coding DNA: TGTGCCACCAGTGATTTGACAGCCAACTATGGCTACACCTTC.

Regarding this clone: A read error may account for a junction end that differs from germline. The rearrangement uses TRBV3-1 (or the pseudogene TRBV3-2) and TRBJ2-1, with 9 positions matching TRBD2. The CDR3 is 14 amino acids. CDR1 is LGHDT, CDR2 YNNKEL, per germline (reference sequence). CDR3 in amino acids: CASRPGGGGALPVF. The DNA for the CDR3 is TGTGCCAGCCGCCCTGGGGGCGGGGGGGCCCTTCCCGTCTTC.

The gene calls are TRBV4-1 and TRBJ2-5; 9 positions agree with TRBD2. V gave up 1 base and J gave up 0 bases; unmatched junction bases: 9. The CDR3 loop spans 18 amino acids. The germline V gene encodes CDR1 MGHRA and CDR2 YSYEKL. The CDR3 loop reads CASSQVYSGGLDQETQYF. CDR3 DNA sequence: TGCGCCAGCAGCCAAGTATACAGCGGGGGGCTGGACCAAGAGACCCAGTACTTC.

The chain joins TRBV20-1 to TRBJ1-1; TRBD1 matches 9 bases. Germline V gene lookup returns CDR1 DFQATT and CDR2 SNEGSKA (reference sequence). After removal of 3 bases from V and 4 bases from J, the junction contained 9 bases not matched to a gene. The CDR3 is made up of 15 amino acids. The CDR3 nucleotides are TGCAGTGCTAGTCGGCCGACAGGGGGAGTCACTGAAGCTTTCTTT. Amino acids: CSASRPTGGVTEAFF.

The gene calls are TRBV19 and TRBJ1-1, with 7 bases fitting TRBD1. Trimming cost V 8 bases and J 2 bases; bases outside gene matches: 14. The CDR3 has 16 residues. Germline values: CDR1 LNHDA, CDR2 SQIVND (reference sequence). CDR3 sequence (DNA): TGTGCCAGTTCAATTCGAGGGGGCGAAGGAAACACTGAAGCTTTCTTT. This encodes CASSIRGGEGNTEAFF.